This entry features one T cell receptor beta chain sequence. The specificity of this receptor is unknown. No base quality values were provided; no much bigger clone lies one nucleotide off. The V and J ends are trimmed by 10 bases and 2 bases, leaving 15 bases between them. There are 14 amino acids in the CDR3, from cysteine to phenylalanine inclusive. The only DNA kept is the CDR3, 42 bases in frame from the first base. The CDR1 and CDR2 encoded by the germline V gene (reference sequence) are LNHNV and YYDKDF. Each donor gave one peripheral blood draw, roughly 120 mL on average, collected into heparinised tubes. A BD FACSAria II was used to sort naive, central memory, regulatory and stem cell-like memory CD4+ T cells with a panel that included CD45RO, CCR7, CD25, CD127, CD95 and CD27. All sorted populations exceeded 95% purity. PBMCs were isolated immediately by Lymphoprep density gradient centrifugation and stained directly without culture. Samples were stained and sorted in pairs, with one healthy donor and one patient per experiment, so that batch effects were minimized.

This sample stems from a study of beta chain features in type 1 diabetes (dated 2018 in TCRdb). Study-level background: Mean age, gender distribution, total cell number and subset yield were not different between patients and healthy donors. Regulatory and stem cell-like memory subsets were obtained from only 8 patients and roughly 8 healthy donors, while naive and central memory subsets were obtained from all 30 or so donors. A total of roughly 100 million sorted cells were examined across all samples, and a strong correlation was observed between cell number per subset and RNA yield. The study compared the TCRB repertoires of sorted circulating CD4+ T cell subsets in recently diagnosed type 1 diabetes patients with those in matched healthy donors. General study outcomes and caveats: Naive, central memory and regulatory TCRB repertoires appeared to be more similar among patients than among healthy donors. PCR may preferentially amplify shorter templates, but because patient and control samples were amplified and corrected together, any resulting skew would affect both groups equally. At VDJ recombination sites, patients with type 1 diabetes made fewer insertions and deleted more nucleotides, a pattern implying thymic rearrangement abnormalities. Because cDNA was sequenced instead of genomic DNA, highly expressing activated cells could be over-represented, though the groups showed no difference in activation or CD3 levels. HLA sub-analyses involved small numbers of individuals, so any influence of HLA type on TCRB rearrangement remained unresolved. A moderate but significant shortening of TCRB CDR3 length was observed in type 1 diabetes patients in all four CD4+ subsets.

The entire amount of isolated RNA was reverse transcribed using the High Capacity cDNA Reverse Transcription Kit, so the sequenced TCRB transcripts were expressed ones. Deep immunoSEQ sequencing was performed on naive, central memory and regulatory T cell samples, with an average of roughly 3.6 million total reads per sample. Sorted cells were lysed in RLT buffer and RNA was extracted with DNase-treated RNeasy Micro or Mini kits, depending on cell number. To prevent cross-contamination, every cell subset was processed on its own, while patient and healthy donor samples were processed together. TCRB sequences were amplified from cDNA with the immunoSEQ multiplex PCR, producing 87-bp fragments spanning the CDR3 region. Sequencing of the amplicons was done on the Illumina HiSeq platform. From the authors' description of their analysis: PCR bias was computationally corrected using synthetic template baselines, reads within Hamming distance 2 were collapsed, and singletons that could not be merged were discarded. Reads were aligned against IMGT so that V, D and J genes, CDR3 length and insertions or deletions at six rearrangement sites could be assigned. Within each subset, clonotype counts were normalized to sorted cell number, and only after that were true diversity and Gini coefficients computed with the tcR R package. The overlap coefficient, calculated on TCRB nucleotide sequences, was used to quantify repertoire sharing. Out-of-frame TCRB sequences from naive cells were analyzed as a proxy for the pre-selection repertoire. TCRdb's version of the immuneACCESS table is confined to in-frame rearrangements and falls short of the full clone set. An unresolved V gene accounts for under half of the shortfall where checked; the remainder is of unknown origin. V and J calls and clone size come straight from that table; D and trimming were deduced from the DNA. This sample holds under 950,000 clones; roughly 16% were observed only once. The ten largest clones add up to about 0.02% of the sample.

Material for sequencing was naive CD4+ T cells from blood. The cell subset or site label, as the study defines it: true naive CD4+ T cells. The TCR was taken from a woman between 18 and 29 years old in good health. The V and J genes are TRBV15 and TRBJ1-5, and the D gene may be TRBD1, 6 bases matching. The nucleotides read TGTGCCAGCAGGGGAGGGGTCGGCAATCAGCCCCAGCATTTT. The translation is CASRGGVGNQPQHF.